This T cell receptor (beta chain) was identified in a study of T cells in Graves' hyperthyroidism and ophthalmopathy. About the research overall: It was at initial diagnosis, before any treatment, that peripheral blood was collected. General study findings and limits: Expanded thyroid clonotypes (above 0.001) were mostly also found in blood.

About this clonotype itself: Its antigen is not known.

The investigators amplified TCR beta CDR3 regions from RNA transcripts. The HTBI primer set served for first-round RT-PCR of the TCR CDR3. MiXCR, applied by TCRdb to the multiplex PCR reads, yields one record per CDR3 protein. The sample records roughly 500,000 distinct CDR3 sequences, more than 11% being singletons. Germline CDR1 and CDR2: MNHEY and SMNVEV (reference sequence). Trimming stripped 5 bases from V and 8 bases from J, with 19 bases between. The CDR3 has 15 amino acids. The receptor was isolated from a woman in her twenties or thirties with Graves' hyperthyroidism that later progressed to Graves' ophthalmopathy. Sequencing was performed on blood. The chain couples TRBV27 to TRBJ2-1, with D possibly TRBD2 on 6 matching bases. In DNA, the CDR3 is TGTGCCAGCAGTCCAGGACTATTTGGGGGTTATGAGCAGTTCTTC. It specifies CASSPGLFGGYEQFF.